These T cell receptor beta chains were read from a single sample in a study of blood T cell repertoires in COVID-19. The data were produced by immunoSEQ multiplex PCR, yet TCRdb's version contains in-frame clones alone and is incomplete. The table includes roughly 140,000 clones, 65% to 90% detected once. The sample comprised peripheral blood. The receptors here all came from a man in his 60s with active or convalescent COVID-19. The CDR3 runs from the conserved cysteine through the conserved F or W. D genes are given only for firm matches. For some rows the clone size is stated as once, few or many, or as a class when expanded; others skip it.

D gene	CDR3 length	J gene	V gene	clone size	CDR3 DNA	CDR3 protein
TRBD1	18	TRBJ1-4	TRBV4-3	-	TGCGCCACCAGCCAAGGGGGGTCTGGACAGGGGGGAAATGAAAAACTGTTTTTT	CATSQGGSGQGGNEKLFF
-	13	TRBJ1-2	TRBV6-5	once	TGTGCCAGCAGTTACGGCCAGGGTGGCGGCTACACCTTC	CASSYGQGGGYTF
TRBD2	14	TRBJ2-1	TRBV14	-	TGTGCCAGCTCACCTAGCGGATTCTACAATGAGCAGTTCTTC	CASSPSGFYNEQFF
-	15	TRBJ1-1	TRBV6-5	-	TGTGCCAGCAGTTGGAGTAGCCAAATGAACACTGAAGCTTTCTTT	CASSWSSQMNTEAFF
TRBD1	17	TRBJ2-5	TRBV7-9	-	TGTGCCAGCAGCTTAACCGCCGGGACAGGGTTCGGGGAGACCCAGTACTTC	CASSLTAGTGFGETQYF
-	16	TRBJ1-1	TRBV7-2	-	TGTGCCAGCAGCTTAGGGGTTATTGGGCCGCAAGCTGAAGCTTTCTTT	CASSLGVIGPQAEAFF
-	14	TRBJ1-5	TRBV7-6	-	TGTGCCAGCAGCCCGTCAGTCTTCAATCAGCCCCAGCATTTT	CASSPSVFNQPQHF
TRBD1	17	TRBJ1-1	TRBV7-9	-	TGTGCCAGCAGGAGTAAACAAGAGACAGGGAAGGGCACTGAAGCTTTCTTT	CASRSKQETGKGTEAFF
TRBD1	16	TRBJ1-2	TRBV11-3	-	TGTGCCAGCAGCTCGAATCGACAGGGGGGCATCTATGGCTACACCTTC	CASSSNRQGGIYGYTF
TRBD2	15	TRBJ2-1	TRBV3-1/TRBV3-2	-	TGTGCCAGCAGCCAAGTGCTAGCGGTCTACAATGAGCAGTTCTTC	CASSQVLAVYNEQFF
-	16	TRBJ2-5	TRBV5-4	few	TGTGCCAGCAGCCCGAAAACACACGACACCGCAGAGACCCAGTACTTC	CASSPKTHDTAETQYF
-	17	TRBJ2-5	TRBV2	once	TGTGCCAGCAGTGCTCGATTACAGGGCTTGGGAGGGGAGACCCAGTACTTC	CASSARLQGLGGETQYF
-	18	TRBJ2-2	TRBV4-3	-	TGCGCCAGCAGCCAAGCGGTGTACTCGTCTACCAACACCGGGGAGCTGTTTTTT	CASSQAVYSSTNTGELFF
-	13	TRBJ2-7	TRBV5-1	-	TGCGCCAGCAGCTTGGTCAGAGGCTACGAGCAGTACTTC	CASSLVRGYEQYF
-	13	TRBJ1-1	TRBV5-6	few	TGTGCCAGCAGCTCGGAAATTACAGCTGAAGCTTTCTTT	CASSSEITAEAFF
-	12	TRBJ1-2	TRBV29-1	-	TGCAGCGTTGTCGAGACAGGATATGGCTACACCTTC	CSVVETGYGYTF
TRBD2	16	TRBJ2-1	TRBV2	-	TGTGCCAGCAGAGCGCAGCCTAGCGGGAGGAACAATGAGCAGTTCTTC	CASRAQPSGRNNEQFF
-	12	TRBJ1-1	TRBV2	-	TGTGCCAGCAGGTCAGGGAGGACTGAAGCTTTCTTT	CASRSGRTEAFF